The sequence of this T cell receptor (beta chain) was determined in a study of blood T cell repertoires in COVID-19. The wider study: The study drew acute and convalescent COVID-19 samples from the United States, Italy and Spain. PBMCs, B-cell-depleted T cells, or T cells were the source of the cDNA or gDNA that made up the material.

Trimming took off 0 bases at V and 2 bases at J, with 4 bases between the two ends. CDR3 length equals 13 residues. Germline V gene sequence: CDR1 LGHDT, CDR2 YNNKEL (reference sequence). Patients of the Seattle cohort, enrolled during active infection, were followed longitudinally. How the authors handled the data: Scientists estimated how many nucleated cells there were by amplifying reference gene primers. Sequencing was performed with immunoSEQ multiplex PCR; in TCRdb, only in-frame clones are kept and a portion is missing. That table furnishes V, J and clone size, whereas the DNA furnished D and trimming. The sample records 140,000 to 150,000 clones, 88% being singletons.

The sample comprised peripheral blood. The source is a human donor with COVID-19, enrolled during active disease. The donor label of this sample is uncertain. This rearrangement joins TRBV3-1 (or the pseudogene TRBV3-2) to TRBJ1-1; D gene ambiguous. The CDR3 here is CASSQDVNTEAFF. In DNA, the CDR3 is TGTGCCAGCAGCCAAGACGTTAACACTGAAGCTTTCTTT.